A single sample is the source of the 11 T cell receptor beta chains below, sequenced in a study of shared clonotypes between healthy human individuals. Libraries were prepared by immunoSEQ multiplex PCR; TCRdb keeps only in-frame clonotypes and omits some of them. The data contain roughly 570,000 clones, 98% of them singletons. As defined, naive CD8 cells were CD45RO-negative and positively selected for CCR7, with terminally differentiated effector memory CD45RA+ cells excluded. Specimen: naive CD8+ T cells sorted from blood. Source of these receptors: a man aged 25 to 40 in good health.

Turning to this clone: With a much larger clone just one base away, this may be a read error. The chain carries TRBV7-3 and TRBJ2-3; the D is unclear. The CDR3 runs to 12 residues. Germline values: CDR1 SGHTA, CDR2 FQGTGA. Trimming removed 5 bases at V and 2 bases at J, with 5 bases between. The CDR3 sequence: CASSNPTDTQYF. The CDR3 nucleotides are TGTGCCAGCAGCAACCCCACAGATACGCAGTATTTT.

V and J are TRBV5-4 and TRBJ1-2; D remains unclear. Trimming removed 6 bases at V and 6 bases at J, with 18 bases between. This CDR3 region has 14 residues. Germline V gene data show CDR1 as SGHNT and CDR2 as YYREEE (reference sequence). The DNA for the CDR3 is TGTGCCAGCACCCTAGTTCCGGACCTAGATGGCTACACCTTC. It is translated as CASTLVPDLDGYTF.

The gene calls are TRBV7-2 and TRBJ2-2; D gene ambiguous. Deletions cut 7 bases from V and 2 bases from J, with 2 bases between. Germline V CDR1 and CDR2: SGHTA, FQGNSA. This CDR3 has 11 residues. The DNA for the CDR3 is TGTGCCAGCACTAACACCGGGGAGCTGTTTTTT. Its protein product is CASTNTGELFF.

This chain links TRBV21-1 with TRBJ1-3; the tabulated D call, TRBD1, remains unverified against the DNA. TRBV21-1 is shown as a pseudogene. The CDR3 sequence is 17 residues long. Here the CDR3 reads CASSKALGRASGNTMYF. The CDR3 coding sequence is TGTGCCAGCAGCAAAGCGCTCGGCAGGGCCTCTGGAAACACCATGTATTTT.

This chain uses TRBV7-9 with TRBJ2-1, with D unclear. In germline, CDR1 is SEHNR, CDR2 FQNEAQ (reference sequence). This CDR3 is built from 13 residues. Trimming took off 10 bases at V and 0 bases at J, with 10 bases between the two ends. The CDR3 loop reads CATQRSSYNEQFF. CDR3 nucleotide sequence: TGTGCCACCCAGAGGAGCTCCTACAATGAGCAGTTCTTC.

This chain links TRBV7-6 with TRBJ1-2; D unresolved. The V end was cut by 0 bases, the J end by 4 bases, with 27 bases between. This CDR3 has 20 amino acids. Germline-derived CDR1 and CDR2 are SGHVS and FNYEAQ. CDR3 sequence reads: CASSLAHGTKTPSVGYGYTF. The CDR3 region has the DNA TGTGCCAGCAGCTTAGCACACGGCACCAAAACCCCTAGTGTTGGCTATGGCTACACCTTC. The full variable domain, completed using reference TRBV7-6 and TRBJ1-2, is GAGVSQSPRYKVTKRGQDVALRCDPISGHVSLYWYRQALGQGPEFLTYFNYEAQQDKSGLPNDRFSAERPEGSISTLTIQRTEQRDSAMYRCASSLAHGTKTPSVGYGYTFGSGTRLTVV.

V is TRBV29-1 and J is TRBJ2-1; D unclear. The germline V and J ends were trimmed by 5 bases and 7 bases, with 6 bases remaining between them. The V gene's germline CDR1 is SQVTM and CDR2 ANQGSEA. The CDR3 length is 10 residues. The CDR3 protein is CSVWMNEQFF. The CDR3 bases are TGCAGCGTTTGGATGAATGAGCAGTTCTTC.

Here the CDR3 DNA reads TGTGCCAGCAGTTACTCGGGACTAGCGGAAACCGGGGAGCTGTTTTTT. Its protein product is CASSYSGLAETGELFF. J is TRBJ2-2 and V is TRBV6-5, with TRBD2 matching 11 bases. From germline, CDR1 is MNHEY and CDR2 SVGAGI. After removal of 0 bases from V and 5 bases from J, the junction contained 2 bases not matched to a gene. The CDR3 contains 16 residues.

This rearrangement joins TRBV25-1 to TRBJ2-5; 11 nucleotides align to TRBD1. The CDR3 length is 17 residues. Germline assignment: CDR1 MGHDK and CDR2 SYGVNS. The V gene end was trimmed by 5 bases and the J gene end by 5 bases; junction bases not matched to a gene: 13. The CDR3 is CASSYTMPGTGGETQYF. The CDR3 DNA is TGTGCCAGCAGTTATACTATGCCCGGGACAGGGGGTGAGACCCAGTACTTC.

The chain uses TRBV5-6 and TRBJ2-7, with 9 bases aligning to TRBD2. The CDR3 loop spans 15 amino acids. Germline V gene lookup returns CDR1 SGHDT and CDR2 YYEEEE. V trimming: 3 bases; J trimming: 5 bases; junction bases outside the gene matches: 9. The CDR3 region is CASSSRGSGSDEQYF. The CDR3 DNA reads as TGTGCCAGCAGCTCTCGGGGTAGCGGGAGCGACGAGCAGTACTTC.

The rearrangement joins TRBV27 to TRBJ1-1; D not resolved. The CDR3 loop spans 13 amino acids. CDR1 and CDR2 from the germline V gene are MNHEY and SMNVEV (reference sequence). V lost 6 bases and J lost 5, with 13 bases in between. For the CDR3, the DNA is TGTGCCAGCAGCCTAGGCAGGAGGACTGAAGCTTTCTTT. Its translation: CASSLGRRTEAFF.